The next 27 T cell receptor delta chains were all read from a single sample in a study of γδ T cells in repeated Plasmodium falciparum infection. Vgamma9/Vdelta2+ and Vdelta2-negative gammadelta T cells were flow-sorted from PBMC for bulk sequencing. TCRdb re-called clones from the multiplex PCR reads via CATT. Of roughly 86,000 delta-chain clones listed, 1.4% were seen once; the top ten hold around 8.1%. The sample taken for sequencing was gamma-delta T cells from blood. All receptors derive from a pool of human donors (malaria-infected and uninfected, not separated).

This clone was picked up a small number of times. The amino acid sequence in TCRdb belongs to a much larger clone and departs from this DNA's translation at residue 9, likely a sequencing read error; the sequence shown is translated from the DNA. The CDR3 bases are TGTGCTCTTGGGGAACTACTCCTACATGGCTCTGGGGGCCTCTCCCCCCATAAACTCATCTTT. The encoded protein is CALGELLLHGSGGLSPHKLIF. The rearrangement links TRDV1 to TRDJ1, with a weak D call TRDD3 (7 bases). The J gene, not given by TCRdb, was assigned here from a germline match of the nucleotide sequence. CDR1 TSWWSYY and CDR2 QGS come from the germline V gene. Between the trimmed V and J ends, which lost 0 bases and 6 bases, there was a span of 32 bases. The CDR3 covers 21 residues.

With regard to this clone: This likely traces to a read error, being one base from a far larger clone. Other nucleotide sequences in the sample specify the same CDR3. V and J are TRDV2 and TRDJ1, with 7 bases fitting TRDD3. TCRdb gives no J gene; it was assigned here by matching the DNA to germline. In germline, CDR1 is GEAIGNYY, CDR2 EKD. The length of the CDR3 is 14 residues. Trimming at V came to 3 bases and at J to 5 bases, leaving 8 bases not matched to a gene. This CDR3 is CACDPITGADKLIF. CDR3 coding DNA: TGTGCCTGTGACCCTATTACTGGGGCAGATAAACTCATCTTT.

This clone was observed at least ten times. The chain carries TRDV2 and TRDJ1; 12 bases align to TRDD3. Looked up from germline, CDR1 is GEAIGNYY and CDR2 is EKD. The CDR3 is made up of 20 amino acids. Trimming took 0 bases from V and 0 from J; bases not matched to a gene: 13. The CDR3 bases are TGTGCCTGTGACACCGGCTGGGGGATACGCGCGTCCCAAAACACCGATAAACTCATCTTT. This gives the protein CACDTGWGIRASQNTDKLIF.

To note about this clone: TCRdb has a much larger clone's protein, which differs at residue 8 from the translation of this DNA, likely because of a read error; what is shown is the protein translated from the DNA. The chain carries TRDV2 and TRDJ1, with a possible D match to TRDD3 (6 bases). TCRdb is silent on the J gene; assignment here came from matching the DNA to germline. V lost 3 bases to trimming and J lost 1 base, with 11 bases between them. The CDR3 length is 14 residues. In germline, CDR1 is GEAIGNYY, CDR2 EKD. CDR3 sequence: CACDSLGFTDKLIF. As DNA, the CDR3 is TGTGCCTGTGACTCACTGGGATTCACCGATAAACTCATCTTT.

This clone was seen more than once but under ten times. The TCRdb protein comes from a much larger clone and disagrees with this DNA's translation at residue 4, likely due to a read error; the protein given here is derived from the DNA. J is TRDJ1 and V is TRDV1; 8 bases align to TRDD3. The J gene, left out of TCRdb, was set here by checking the DNA against germline. Trimming removed 8 bases from V and 0 bases from J; junction bases left unmatched: 14. The CDR3 loop spans 17 amino acids. Germline V CDR1 and CDR2: TSWWSYY, QGS. The CDR3 sequence is CALRKGSWGKYTDKLIF. In DNA, the CDR3 is TGTGCTCTTAGGAAAGGTAGCTGGGGGAAGTACACCGATAAACTCATCTTT.

This clone showed up just a few times. This probably arose from a read error, given a far larger clone one base away. Other DNA sequences from this sample encode an identical CDR3 as well. The rearrangement joins TRDV2 to TRDJ3; no firm D call. The J gene, left out of TCRdb, was set here by checking the DNA against germline. Deletions cut 3 bases from V and 1 base from J, with 9 bases between. The CDR3 is 16 amino acids. Germline V CDR1 and CDR2: GEAIGNYY, EKD. The CDR3 bases are TGTGCCTGTGACCCGCGGAGTTCCTGGGACACCCGACAGATGTTTTTC. Protein sequence: CACDPRSSWDTRQMFF.

Ten or more counts support this clone. TCRdb attributes to this sequence the protein of a much larger clone, which differs from the DNA translation at residue 14; a read error is likely, and the protein displayed is translated from the DNA. The rearrangement joins TRAV38-2/DV8 to TRDJ1; TRDD3 aligns across 12 bases. TCRdb does not report a J gene; here it was assigned by matching the DNA to germline references. Trimming took 5 bases from V and 5 from J; bases not matched to a gene: 19. Germline V CDR1 and CDR2: TSESDYY, QEAYKQQN. This CDR3 comprises 19 residues. The CDR3 loop reads CAYSGVGYWGIHAGDKLIF. CDR3 in DNA: TGTGCTTATAGCGGGGTCGGCTACTGGGGGATACACGCAGGGGATAAACTCATCTTT.

In regard to this clone: This DNA translates differently at residue 6 from the TCRdb protein, which is that of a much larger clone; a read error is likely, and the protein shown is the DNA's own translation. This chain connects TRDV1 to TRDJ1; the match to TRDD3 covers 8 bases. This CDR3 has 20 amino acids. With V trimmed by 2 bases and J by 1 base, 18 bases remained unmatched. Germline V gene data show CDR1 as TSWWSYY and CDR2 as QGS. In DNA form, the CDR3 reads TGTGCTCTTGGGGAATCCAGCCCTCCCAAATACTGGGGGCTCACCGATAAACTCATCTTT. Protein sequence: CALGESSPPKYWGLTDKLIF.

As regards this clone: Since a far larger clone is one base different, this is likely a read error. This CDR3 is also generated by other DNA sequences in the sample. This chain uses TRDV1 with TRDJ1; the D gene is possibly TRDD3 (6 bases). CDR1 and CDR2 from the germline V gene are TSWWSYY and QGS. There are 16 residues in the CDR3. For the CDR3, the DNA is TGTGCCCTTGGGGGTCCGACTGGCCTTCTCGCCGATAAACTCATCTTT. This sequence encodes CALGGPTGLLADKLIF.

In this sample, this clone turned up a few times. This DNA's translation differs at residue 20 from TCRdb's protein, which comes from a much larger clone; a read error is likely, and the protein shown is translated from the DNA. The V gene is TRDV1, but the J gene lacks a call; no DNA check was done on the table's D call, TRDD3. The germline gives CDR1 TSWWSYY, CDR2 QGS. The length of the CDR3 is 22 residues. The CDR3 sequence: CALGERRGTGGFYLLYTDKPIF. The CDR3, as DNA: TGTGCTCTTGGGGAACGGCGTGGTACTGGGGGATTCTACCTTCTTTACACCGATAAACCCATCTTT.

This clone was counted at least ten times. The CDR3 is CALGPVRGNAGAPRDKLIF. In DNA, the CDR3 is TGTGCTCTTGGGCCCGTGAGGGGAAATGCGGGGGCCCCAAGGGATAAACTCATCTTT. V and J are TRDV1 and TRDJ1; D might be TRDD1 or TRDD3, each matching 5 bases. No J gene is reported in TCRdb; it was inferred here by comparing the DNA with germline. Deletions cut 5 bases from V and 5 bases from J, with 30 bases between. The CDR3 spans 19 residues. Germline lookup yields CDR1 TSWWSYY and CDR2 QGS.

In regard to this clone: This DNA's translation differs at residue 11 from TCRdb's protein, which comes from a much larger clone; a read error is likely, and the protein shown is translated from the DNA. The chain combines TRDV1 with TRDJ1, with 8 bases lining up with TRDD3. Germline V gives CDR1 TSWWSYY, CDR2 QGS. The CDR3 spans 20 residues. With V trimmed by 0 bases and J by 10 bases, 25 bases remained unmatched. The CDR3 reads CALGELPPHAPRGIGGRLIF. The CDR3 DNA reads TGTGCTCTTGGGGAACTTCCCCCTCACGCCCCGCGGGGGATAGGGGGAAGACTCATCTTT.

The table lists this clone with a few counts. TCRdb's listed protein matches a much larger clone and diverges from this DNA's translation at residue 3, likely through a read error; the protein shown comes from the DNA. V usage is TRDV2 and J usage is TRDJ1; 12 positions match TRDD3. Here the J gene came from matching the DNA to germline, since TCRdb omits it. The V and J ends lost 9 bases and 8 bases, in that order; junction bases with no gene match: 24. This CDR3 has 18 amino acids. Germline-derived CDR1 and CDR2 are GEAIGNYY and EKD. The CDR3 is CARQTPTSFTGGYKKLIF. The CDR3 bases are TGTGCCCGCCAAACACCGACTTCCTTTACTGGGGGATACAAGAAACTCATCTTT.

This clone was recorded a few times. This DNA's translation and the protein TCRdb lists, from a much larger clone, do not match at residue 7, likely due to a read error; the protein shown is translated from the DNA. The gene calls are TRDV2 and TRDJ3; 7 positions agree with TRDD3. No J gene is reported in TCRdb; it was inferred here by comparing the DNA with germline. Trimming removed 3 bases from V and 0 bases from J; junction bases left unmatched: 13. The CDR3 is 20 residues long. Germline V lookup: CDR1 GEAIGNYY, CDR2 EKD. The CDR3 nucleotides read TGTGCCTGTGACCTCTTACCGGGGGATGCGAGCTCCTGGGACACCCGACAGATGTTTTTC. Encoded protein: CACDLLPGDASSWDTRQMFF.

Points on this clone: The protein recorded in TCRdb matches a much larger clone and deviates from this DNA's translation at residue 4, suggesting a read error; the protein here is obtained by translating the DNA. The CDR3 DNA reads TGTGCCTTTCCATTCCTGGGGTTGTACACCGATAAACTCATCTTT. Amino acids: CAFPFLGLYTDKLIF. The rearrangement uses TRDV3 and TRDJ1; possible D gene TRDD3, 6 bases. TCRdb records no J gene; here it was assigned by comparing the DNA to germline. The CDR3 runs 15 residues. Trimming pared 2 bases from V and 0 bases from J, leaving 16 bases between. From germline, CDR1 is TVYSNPD and CDR2 GDNSRS (reference sequence).

This clone came up a few times. A far larger clone is one nucleotide away, so this likely arose from a read error. The same CDR3 can be traced to other DNA sequences in this sample. This rearrangement joins TRDV2 to TRDJ1; 8 nucleotides match TRDD3. V was clipped by 3 bases and J by 4 bases; unmatched bases: 12. Germline CDR1 GEAIGNYY, CDR2 EKD. This CDR3 is 16 amino acids long. The CDR3 DNA reads as TGTGCCTGTGACTCCTTACTTGGGGATACCCACGATAAACTCATCTTT. Its translation: CACDSLLGDTHDKLIF.

This clone was observed at least ten times. Different DNA sequences within this sample yield the same CDR3. The chain carries TRDV1 and TRDJ1; TRDD2 matches at 8 bases. In germline, CDR1 is TSWWSYY, CDR2 QGS. The CDR3 extends over 21 amino acids. V shed 5 bases, J shed 1 base, and the junction held 24 bases outside the gene matches. Here the CDR3 reads CALGPQSSFLRYWASTDKLIF. The CDR3 DNA reads as TGTGCTCTTGGGCCCCAGTCCAGCTTCCTACGGTACTGGGCCTCCACCGATAAACTCATCTTT.

This clone appeared many times. V usage is TRDV1 and J usage is TRDJ1; the D is unclear. Here the J gene came from matching the DNA to germline, since TCRdb omits it. The CDR3 spans 17 residues. The V gene's germline CDR1 is TSWWSYY and CDR2 QGS. V shed 0 bases and J shed 0 bases, with 14 bases lying between them. As DNA, the CDR3 is TGTGCTCTTGGGGAACTGGGGTTTCGACGATACACCGATAAACTCATCTTT. Its translation is CALGELGFRRYTDKLIF.

A note on this clone: The TCRdb protein, from a much larger clone, departs from this DNA's translation at residue 11, likely by read error; the protein shown derives from the DNA. The chain is built from TRDV1 and TRDJ2; 8 nucleotides agree with TRDD3. As TCRdb names no J gene, one was assigned here on the basis of a DNA match to germline. The CDR3 runs to 19 residues. Germline CDR1 and CDR2: TSWWSYY and QGS. V lost 2 bases and J lost 1; bases outside the gene matches: 12. The CDR3 here is CALGEVSYWGVGLTAQLFF. CDR3 nucleotide sequence: TGTGCTCTTGGGGAAGTCTCTTACTGGGGGGTAGGTTTGACAGCACAACTCTTCTTT.

This clone has more than one count but fewer than ten. A far larger clone is one base from this, pointing to a likely read error. At the DNA level, this CDR3 is encoded by other sequences in the same sample as well. The rearrangement links TRDV2 to TRDJ1; weak D call: TRDD3 (6 bases). The CDR3 contains 15 residues. The germline V gene encodes CDR1 GEAIGNYY and CDR2 EKD. The CDR3 DNA reads as TGTGCCTGTGACACCGGGGGGAAGTACACCGATAAGCTCATCTTT. Translating gives CACDTGGKYTDKLIF.

This clone has at least ten counts. This chain connects TRDV2 to TRDJ3; D unresolved. This CDR3 has 18 residues. Germline lookup yields CDR1 GEAIGNYY and CDR2 EKD. V was shortened by 1 base and J by 0 bases, with 12 bases between the two germline ends. The CDR3: CACDTAFPSSWDTRQMFF. The CDR3 bases are TGTGCCTGTGACACGGCATTCCCAAGCTCCTGGGACACCCGACAGATGTTTTTC.

A few counts support this clone. The chain recombines TRAV29/DV5 with TRDJ2; 8 bases fit TRDD3. CDR3 length: 23 amino acids. After removal of 1 base from V and 0 bases from J, the junction contained 26 bases not matched to a gene. CDR1 NSMFDY and CDR2 ISSIKDK come from the germline V gene. CDR3 protein: CAASLQFPIRGIFPRTLTAQLFF. The CDR3 DNA follows: TGTGCAGCAAGCTTGCAATTTCCTATCCGGGGGATATTTCCTCGGACTTTGACAGCACAACTCTTCTTT.

This clone was observed a handful of times. For this DNA, TCRdb reports the protein of a much larger clone, which diverges at residue 6, most likely from a read error; the protein presented here is translated directly from the DNA. J is TRDJ1 and V is TRDV1; no firm D call. The CDR3 is 15 residues long. Trimming took 2 bases from V and 0 from J, leaving 10 bases between them. Germline CDR1 TSWWSYY, CDR2 QGS. CDR3 residues: CALGEVSRYTDKLIF. The CDR3 DNA follows: TGTGCTCTTGGGGAAGTGTCACGATACACCGATAAACTCATCTTT.

This clone was seen many times. This DNA's translation differs at residue 14 from TCRdb's protein, which comes from a much larger clone; a read error is likely, and the protein shown is translated from the DNA. The V gene call is TRDV2, and the J gene call is absent; the table's D call, TRDD3, has no DNA check behind it. This CDR3 is built from 15 residues. Germline V gene data show CDR1 as GEAIGNYY and CDR2 as EKD. The DNA for the CDR3 is TGTGCCTGTGAACGACTCGGGATGAACACCGATAAACTCACCTTT. It codes for CACERLGMNTDKLTF.

This clone was observed many times. Other DNA sequences in this sample translate to the same CDR3. V is TRDV1 and J is TRDJ1; no clear D. Trimming removed 0 bases at V and 0 bases at J, with 5 bases between. The germline CDR1 and CDR2 sequences are TSWWSYY and QGS. CDR3 length: 14 amino acids. The DNA for the CDR3 is TGTGCTCTTGGGGAACTTGGGCACACCGATAAACTCATCTTT. It encodes CALGELGHTDKLIF.

This clone was seen at least ten times. The rearrangement joins TRDV1 to TRDJ1; 7 bases fit TRDD3. Germline CDR1 and CDR2: TSWWSYY and QGS. V lost 0 bases and J lost 0; bases outside the gene matches: 22. CDR3 length: 22 residues. The CDR3 nucleotides are TGTGCTCTTGGGGAACTCGTACCTATCGGCTCTTGGGGGAAACCGTACACCGATAAACTCATCTTT. Its protein product is CALGELVPIGSWGKPYTDKLIF.

This clone was counted a few times. TCRdb has a much larger clone's protein, which differs at residue 15 from the translation of this DNA, likely because of a read error; what is shown is the protein translated from the DNA. The V call is TRDV1, the J call TRDJ2, with 7 bases aligning to TRDD2. The J gene, not given by TCRdb, was assigned here from a germline match of the nucleotide sequence. The germline gives CDR1 TSWWSYY, CDR2 QGS. Losses at the gene ends were 0 bases for V and 0 bases for J; bases not matched to a gene: 25. The CDR3 runs 24 residues. The CDR3 DNA reads as TGTGCTCTTGGGGAACTAGCCCCAATCCTTCCTCTCCTCTGGGAGGACACTTTGACAGCACAACTCTTCTTT. It specifies CALGELAPILPLLWEDTLTAQLFF.